Shown below are 18 T cell receptor beta chains from a single sample sequenced in a study of blood T cell repertoires in COVID-19. Assay: immunoSEQ multiplex PCR; the TCRdb copy retains only in-frame clones and omits some. The data contain under 250,000 clones, around 85% of them singletons. Sequencing was carried out using peripheral blood. These receptors originate from a woman of 80 years or more with acute or convalescent COVID-19.

This sequence joins TRBV27 and TRBJ2-3, with a tentative D call TRBD2 (6 bases). Germline assignment: CDR1 MNHEY and CDR2 SMNVEV (reference sequence). Deletions cut 2 bases from V and 6 bases from J, with 18 bases between. This CDR3 has 16 residues. The CDR3 nucleotides read TGTGCCAGCAGTTTAAACGGCATCCTCGGAGGGGATACGCAGTATTTT. As protein: CASSLNGILGGDTQYF.

This chain uses TRBV28 with TRBJ1-4, with 9 nucleotides matching TRBD1. V lost 10 bases, J lost 8 bases, and 20 bases stayed unmatched. CDR3 length: 17 amino acids. Looked up from germline, CDR1 is MDHEN and CDR2 is SYDVKM. This CDR3 is CATRPPGQGGLREKLFF. CDR3 DNA: TGTGCCACGCGACCCCCGGGACAGGGCGGTTTACGGGAAAAACTGTTTTTT.

This clone was seen a single time. V is TRBV7-7 and J is TRBJ1-4; perhaps TRBD1 as D (5 bases). The CDR3 contains 13 residues. Trimming removed 2 bases from V and 8 bases from J, with 9 bases in between. Germline V gene data show CDR1 as SSHAT and CDR2 as FNYEAQ (reference sequence). CDR3: CASSLNGGEKLFF. Written as DNA, the CDR3 is TGTGCCAGCAGCTTAAACGGGGGAGAAAAACTGTTTTTT.

The V gene is TRBV3-1 (or the pseudogene TRBV3-2), the J gene TRBJ1-6; TRBD1 aligns across 8 bases. V dropped 5 bases and J dropped 6; count of bases not matched to a gene: 3. This CDR3 comprises 14 residues. CDR1 and CDR2 (germline): LGHDT, YNNKEL (reference sequence). CDR3 amino acids: CASSSDRGNSPLHF. In DNA, the CDR3 is TGTGCCAGCAGCTCCGACAGGGGTAATTCACCCCTCCACTTT.

The table lists this clone with a few counts. The chain carries TRBV2 and TRBJ2-7, with D unresolved. Trimming took off 5 bases at V and 4 bases at J, with 15 bases between the two ends. This CDR3 contains 14 residues. From germline, CDR1 is SNHLY and CDR2 FYNNEI. CDR3 DNA: TGTGCCAGCAGTTCATCTACAGTAACGTACGAGCAGTACTTC. The encoded protein is CASSSSTVTYEQYF.

The chain combines TRBV6-5 with TRBJ2-7; D might be TRBD2 (5 bases). Trimming pared 7 bases from V and 1 base from J, leaving 11 bases between. The CDR3 totals 13 residues. CDR1 and CDR2 from the germline V gene are MNHEY and SVGAGI. The CDR3 loop reads CASTPGISYEQYF. The CDR3 DNA reads TGTGCCAGCACCCCGGGGATTTCCTACGAGCAGTACTTC.

This sequence joins TRBV7-3 and TRBJ1-2; D ambiguous. Germline CDR1 is SGHTA and CDR2 is FQGTGA. This CDR3 contains 14 residues. V was cut by 5 bases and J by 0 bases, with 10 bases left in between. This CDR3 reads CASSPVAANYGYTF. The CDR3 DNA reads TGTGCCAGCAGCCCCGTCGCGGCTAACTATGGCTACACCTTC.

The chain links TRBV18 to TRBJ2-2, with D possibly matching TRBD1 (5 bases). Trimming removed 2 bases at V and 2 bases at J, with 15 bases between. The CDR3 length is 17 residues. Per the germline V gene, CDR1 is KGHSH and CDR2 is LQKENI. The CDR3 region is CASSPMVPTGNTGELFF. The CDR3, as DNA: TGTGCCAGCTCACCAATGGTTCCAACAGGAAACACCGGGGAGCTGTTTTTT.

The rearrangement links TRBV7-9 to TRBJ2-2; 7 positions match TRBD1. Germline lookup yields CDR1 SEHNR and CDR2 FQNEAQ (reference sequence). Trimming took 2 bases from V and 6 from J; bases not matched to a gene: 15. This CDR3 spans 18 amino acids. The chain's CDR3 is CASSLKQGMIFGPGELFF. The CDR3 region has the DNA TGTGCCAGCAGCTTAAAACAGGGGATGATCTTTGGGCCCGGGGAGCTGTTTTTT.

V and J are TRBV18 and TRBJ1-1; D remains ambiguous. This CDR3 has 14 amino acids. Germline values: CDR1 KGHSH, CDR2 LQKENI. The V end lost 3 bases, the J end lost 5 bases, and 13 bases lay between the germline ends. The CDR3 here is CASSPQVDGTEAFF. The CDR3 DNA reads TGTGCCAGCTCACCTCAGGTAGATGGGACTGAAGCTTTCTTT.

The V and J genes are TRBV10-3 and TRBJ1-6; 9 positions match TRBD1. The J segment lost 8 bases and the V segment lost 1 base, leaving 3 bases of the junction unmatched. Germline assignment: CDR1 ENHRY and CDR2 SYGVKD. The CDR3 runs to 15 residues. The CDR3 here is CAISEYGDRDSPLHF. The CDR3 DNA sequence: TGTGCCATCAGTGAGTACGGGGACAGGGATTCACCCCTCCACTTT.

This sequence joins TRBV6-5 and TRBJ1-5; 9 bases map to TRBD1. The V segment lost 6 bases and the J segment 5 bases; nucleotides outside the gene matches: 8. CDR1 is MNHEY and CDR2 is SVGAGI in the germline V gene. The CDR3 spans 15 residues. The CDR3 coding sequence is TGTGCCAGCAGGTCCTTGGGACAGGGCCATCAGCCCCAGCATTTT. It translates to CASRSLGQGHQPQHF.

V is TRBV12-3 or TRBV12-4 and J is TRBJ2-5; no firm D call. The CDR3 is 13 residues long. V was trimmed by 0 bases and J by 2 bases, leaving 4 bases between them. The DNA of the CDR3 is TGTGCCAGCAGTTTAGCACATCAAGAGACCCAGTACTTC. Its protein product is CASSLAHQETQYF.

The chain joins TRBV5-6 to TRBJ2-1; 7 bases line up with TRBD1. The junction had 5 bases not matched to a gene; V was cut back by 5 bases and J by 3 bases. The CDR3 is 14 residues long. CDR1 SGHDT and CDR2 YYEEEE come from the germline V gene. The CDR3, as DNA: TGTGCCAGCAGGCGTCAGGGGGACTACAATGAGCAGTTCTTC. Protein: CASRRQGDYNEQFF.

This chain joins TRBV19 and TRBJ1-2; 8 nucleotides agree with TRBD1. Trimming took 3 bases from V and 3 from J; bases not matched to a gene: 3. The CDR3 has 14 amino acids. The germline gives CDR1 LNHDA, CDR2 SQIVND (reference sequence). CDR3 nucleotides: TGTGCCAGTAGTATCTTGGACAGGGACTATGGCTACACCTTC. Amino acids: CASSILDRDYGYTF.

V gene TRBV7-9 combines with J gene TRBJ2-1; 10 nucleotides match TRBD2. Germline V gene lookup returns CDR1 SEHNR and CDR2 FQNEAQ (reference sequence). CDR3 length: 16 residues. The V gene end was trimmed by 1 base and the J gene end by 4 bases; junction bases not matched to a gene: 4. The CDR3 reads CASSLGAGGQYNEQFF. DNA of the CDR3: TGTGCCAGCAGCTTAGGAGCGGGGGGGCAGTACAATGAGCAGTTCTTC.

The chain joins TRBV15 to TRBJ1-2; 10 bases are a match to TRBD1. This CDR3 is 15 amino acids long. Looked up from germline, CDR1 is LNHNV and CDR2 is YYDKDF (reference sequence). With V trimmed by 5 bases and J by 4 bases, 7 bases remained unmatched. The CDR3 sequence: CATSLGQGNSYGYTF. Here the CDR3 DNA reads TGTGCCACCAGCCTGGGACAGGGGAATTCCTATGGCTACACCTTC.

The chain has TRBV30 and TRBJ1-6, with 8 bases matching TRBD1. CDR3 length: 19 residues. Germline values: CDR1 GTSNPN, CDR2 SVGIG (reference sequence). The V gene end was trimmed by 3 bases and the J gene end by 0 bases; junction bases not matched to a gene: 13. DNA of the CDR3: TGTGCCTGGAGAGAAAAAGGACAGGGTGGAAGCTCCTATAATTCACCCCTCCACTTT. It yields the protein CAWREKGQGGSSYNSPLHF.